This TCR beta chain comes out of a study of CD8 T cells in ankylosing spondylitis. This clonotype turned up a few times. What it recognizes is unknown. TCRdb re-analysed the 5' RACE reads in MiXCR, keeping a single row per CDR3 protein. The sample has fewer than 750,000 distinct CDR3 sequences, around 20% seen once. Trimming removed 0 bases from V and 5 bases from J, with 10 bases in between. The CDR3 is 14 residues long. Germline V lookup: CDR1 SGHRS, CDR2 YFSETQ. Study-wide findings and caveats: Typical of ankylosing spondylitis blood, it appeared, was a TCR beta motif of eight highly homologous variants.

Specimen: blood, either unsorted or a sorted T cell fraction (not recorded which). J is TRBJ2-3 and V is TRBV5-1; D is perhaps TRBD2 (6 bases). This sequence originates from a male donor with ankylosing spondylitis. As DNA, the CDR3 is TGCGCCAGCAGCTTGGACGGGAGAATAGATACGCAGTATTTT. Translating it yields CASSLDGRIDTQYF.